This T cell receptor beta chain was documented in a study of post-analysis software for immune sequencing data. Across the study: Relapsing-remitting, secondary progressive and progressive-relapsing forms of multiple sclerosis all featured among disease courses.

To note about this clonotype: The antigen is unknown. An end of the junction does not agree with germline; a read error may underlie this.

Carried by the TCR beta cDNA libraries were unique molecular identifiers. When about 0.95 to 10 million T cells were used, they gave 500,000 or so cDNA molecules. Each CDR3 protein gets one entry after TCRdb re-called the PCR reads with MiXCR. The sample shows approximately 690,000 distinct CDR3 sequences, around 60% of them seen only once. Broader study findings: Under F measure analysis, samples from one preparation batch co-clustered strongly. Patients with multiple sclerosis recorded significantly lower normalized Chao1 diversity than controls, the study found. Compared with controls, patients had more of roughly five TRBV segments, including TRBV5-6, TRBV5-1 and TRBV20-1.

The CDR3 runs 14 residues. Germline assignment: CDR1 SNHLY and CDR2 FYNNEI. This receptor was identified in a girl between 2 and 10 years old with multiple sclerosis. The chain links TRBV2 to TRBJ2-3, with 7 positions matching TRBD1. The sample taken for sequencing was blood. The CDR3 DNA is TGTGCCAGCCTTGAGGGGGCTAGCACAGATATGCAGTATTTT. It specifies CASLEGASTDMQYF. The full variable domain, in which reference TRBV2 and TRBJ2-3 provide the parts outside the CDR3, is EPEVTQTPSHQVTQMGQEVILRCVPISNHLYFYWYRQILGQKVEFLVSFYNNEISEKSEIFDDQFSVERPDGSNFTLKIRSTKLEDSAMYFCASLEGASTDMQYFGPGTRLTVL.